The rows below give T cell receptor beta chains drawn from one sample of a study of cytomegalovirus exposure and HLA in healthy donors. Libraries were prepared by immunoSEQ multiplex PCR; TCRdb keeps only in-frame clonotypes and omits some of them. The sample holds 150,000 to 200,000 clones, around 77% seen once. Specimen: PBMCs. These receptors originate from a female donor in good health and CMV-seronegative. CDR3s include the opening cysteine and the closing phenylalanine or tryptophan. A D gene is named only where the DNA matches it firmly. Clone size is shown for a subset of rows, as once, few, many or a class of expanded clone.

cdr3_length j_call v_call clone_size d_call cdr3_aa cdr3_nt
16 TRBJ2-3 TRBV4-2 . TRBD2 CASSSDLAGGTDTQYF TGTGCCAGCAGCTCCGATTTAGCGGGGGGCACAGATACGCAGTATTTT
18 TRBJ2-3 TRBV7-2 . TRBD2 CASSMTSGGGGSTDTQYF TGTGCCAGCAGCATGACTAGCGGGGGGGGAGGTTCGACAGATACGCAGTATTTT
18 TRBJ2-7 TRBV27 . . CASRPSLVPTGVSYEQYF TGTGCCAGCAGACCCTCCCTCGTCCCGACAGGAGTCTCCTACGAGCAGTACTTC
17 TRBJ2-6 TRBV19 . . CASSTARPSSGANVLTF TGTGCCAGTAGTACGGCCAGGCCCTCCTCTGGGGCCAACGTCCTGACTTTC
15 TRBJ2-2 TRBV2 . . CASSEGYLDTGELFF TGTGCCAGCAGTGAAGGGTATTTAGACACCGGGGAGCTGTTTTTT
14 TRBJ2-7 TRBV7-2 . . CASSHTKGLYEQYF TGTGCCAGCAGTCATACTAAGGGGCTCTACGAGCAGTACTTC
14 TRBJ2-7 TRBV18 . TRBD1 CASSPRQGVYEQYF TGTGCCAGCTCACCGAGACAGGGGGTCTACGAGCAGTACTTC
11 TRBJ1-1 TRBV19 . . CASSFSTEAFF TGTGCCAGTAGTTTTAGTACTGAAGCTTTCTTT
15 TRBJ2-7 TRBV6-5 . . CASRYTAGLPYEQYF TGTGCCAGCAGATACACCGCGGGACTCCCCTACGAGCAGTACTTC
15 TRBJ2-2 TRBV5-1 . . CASSLELGLTGELFF TGCGCCAGCAGCTTGGAACTGGGACTTACCGGGGAGCTGTTTTTT
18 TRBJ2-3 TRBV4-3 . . CASSQDLVRDSITDTQYF TGCGCCAGCAGCCAAGATTTAGTGCGGGACAGCATCACAGATACGCAGTATTTT
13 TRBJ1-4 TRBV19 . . CASSLQVDEKLFF TGTGCCAGTAGTCTCCAGGTGGATGAAAAACTGTTTTTT
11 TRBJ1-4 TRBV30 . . CAWSWREKLFF TGTGCCTGGAGTTGGAGGGAAAAACTGTTTTTT
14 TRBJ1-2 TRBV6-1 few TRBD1 CASRERQGVGGYTF TGTGCCAGCAGAGAAAGACAGGGGGTTGGAGGCTACACCTTC
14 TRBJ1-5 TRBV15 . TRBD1 CATSRDRGRQPQHF TGTGCCACCAGCAGGGACAGGGGACGGCAGCCCCAGCATTTT
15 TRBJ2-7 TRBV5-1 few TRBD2 CASREGLAGSYEQYF TGCGCCAGCAGGGAGGGACTAGCGGGCTCCTACGAGCAGTACTTC
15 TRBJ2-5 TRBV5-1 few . CASSFRRGGRETQYF TGCGCCAGCAGCTTCCGTAGGGGTGGTCGGGAGACCCAGTACTTC
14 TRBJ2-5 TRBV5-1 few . CASSLATSGETQYF TGCGCCAGCAGCTTGGCAACGTCAGGGGAGACCCAGTACTTC
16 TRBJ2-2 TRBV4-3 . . CASSQAGGLDTGELFF TGCGCCAGCAGCCAAGCCGGGGGGCTCGACACCGGGGAGCTGTTTTTT
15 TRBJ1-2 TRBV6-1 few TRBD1 CASSEGRQGAYGYTF TGTGCCAGCAGTGAAGGACGGCAGGGGGCATATGGCTACACCTTC
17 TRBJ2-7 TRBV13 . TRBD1 CASSLRLLRDRDYEQYF TGTGCCAGCAGCTTACGGCTCCTCCGGGACAGGGACTACGAGCAGTACTTC
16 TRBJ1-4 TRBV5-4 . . CASSPTGSSTNEKLFF TGTGCCAGCAGCCCCACAGGGAGTTCAACTAATGAAAAACTGTTTTTT
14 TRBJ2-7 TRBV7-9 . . CASSLAGLAGLQYF TGTGCCAGCAGCTTAGCGGGGTTGGCGGGCCTGCAGTACTTC
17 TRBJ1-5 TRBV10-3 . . CAISESGGLPHNQPQHF TGTGCCATCAGTGAGTCCGGCGGACTACCCCACAATCAGCCCCAGCATTTT
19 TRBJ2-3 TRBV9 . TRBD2 CASSVVGLAGGLDTDTQYF TGTGCCAGCAGCGTAGTGGGACTAGCGGGAGGGCTGGACACAGATACGCAGTATTTT
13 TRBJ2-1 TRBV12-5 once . CASGLGQGGEQFF TGTGCTAGTGGTCTTGGGCAGGGTGGTGAGCAGTTCTTC
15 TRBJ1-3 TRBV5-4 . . CASSDSREGGNTIYF TGTGCCAGCAGCGACTCCAGGGAAGGTGGAAACACCATATATTTT
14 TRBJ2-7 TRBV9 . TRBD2 CASSVAGGNYEQYF TGTGCCAGCAGCGTAGCGGGAGGGAACTACGAGCAGTACTTC
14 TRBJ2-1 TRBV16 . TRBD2 CASSQGLAVSSGFF TGTGCCAGCAGCCAAGGACTAGCGGTTTCTAGTGGGTTCTTC
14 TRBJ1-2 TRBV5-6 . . CASILTGVNYGYTF TGTGCCAGCATCCTGACAGGCGTCAACTATGGCTACACCTTC
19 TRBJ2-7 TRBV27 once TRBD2 CASSPLDGGGGLISYEQYF TGTGCCAGCAGCCCTCTCGACGGCGGGGGGGGGCTAATCTCCTACGAGCAGTACTTC
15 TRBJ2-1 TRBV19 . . CASSIEQSGYNEQFF TGTGCCAGTAGTATAGAACAGAGCGGGTACAATGAGCAGTTCTTC
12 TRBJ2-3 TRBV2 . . CASSGDRQTQYF TGTGCCAGCAGTGGTGACAGACAGACGCAGTATTTT
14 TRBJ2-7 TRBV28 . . CASTRTGHSYEQYF TGTGCCAGCACTAGAACGGGACACTCCTACGAGCAGTACTTC
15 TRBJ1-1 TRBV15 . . CATSRPMTGNTEAFF TGTGCCACCAGCAGGCCTATGACAGGGAACACTGAAGCTTTCTTT
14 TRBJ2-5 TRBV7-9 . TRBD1 CASSPGTGRETQYF TGTGCCAGCAGCCCGGGGACAGGGAGAGAGACCCAGTACTTC
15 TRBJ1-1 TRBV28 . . CASSLVAATNTEAFF TGTGCCAGCAGTTTAGTGGCAGCGACGAACACTGAAGCTTTCTTT
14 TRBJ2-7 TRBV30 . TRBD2 CACLGSGGPYEQYF TGTGCCTGTTTGGGAAGCGGGGGACCCTACGAGCAGTACTTC
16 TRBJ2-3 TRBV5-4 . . CASSLHPGLNTDTQYF TGTGCCAGCAGCTTACACCCGGGACTCAACACAGATACGCAGTATTTT
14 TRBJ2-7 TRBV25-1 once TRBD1 CASSRQGANYEQYF TGTGCCAGCAGTCGTCAGGGGGCAAACTACGAGCAGTACTTC
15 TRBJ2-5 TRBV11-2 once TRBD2 CASSQGGGAQGTQYF TGTGCCAGCAGCCAAGGCGGGGGGGCCCAAGGGACCCAGTACTTC
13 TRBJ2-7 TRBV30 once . CAWSGAGSHEQYF TGTGCCTGGAGTGGGGCAGGGTCCCACGAGCAGTACTTC
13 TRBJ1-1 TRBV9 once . CASSVRGSTEAFF TGTGCCAGCAGCGTCAGGGGATCTACTGAAGCTTTCTTT
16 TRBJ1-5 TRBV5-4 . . CASSLEPGSQGQPQHF TGTGCCAGCAGCTTGGAACCCGGGAGCCAAGGTCAGCCCCAGCATTTT
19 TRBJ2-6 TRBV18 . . CASSTLGTPPLSGANVLTF TGTGCCAGCTCAACCCTCGGGACTCCCCCGCTCTCTGGGGCCAACGTCCTGACTTTC
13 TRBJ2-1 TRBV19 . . CASSRVFRNEQFF TGTGCCAGCAGTCGGGTGTTCCGCAATGAGCAGTTCTTC